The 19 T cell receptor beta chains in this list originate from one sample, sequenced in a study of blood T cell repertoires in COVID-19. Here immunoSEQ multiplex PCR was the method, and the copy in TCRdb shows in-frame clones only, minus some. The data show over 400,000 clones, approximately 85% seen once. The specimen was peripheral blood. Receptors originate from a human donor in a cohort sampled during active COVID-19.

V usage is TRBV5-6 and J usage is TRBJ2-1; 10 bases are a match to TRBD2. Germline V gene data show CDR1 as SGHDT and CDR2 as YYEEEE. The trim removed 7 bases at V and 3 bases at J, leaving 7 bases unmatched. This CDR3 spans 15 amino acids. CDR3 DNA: TGTGCCAGCGGGGGACTAGCGCCTCACTACAATGAGCAGTTCTTC. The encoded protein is CASGGLAPHYNEQFF.

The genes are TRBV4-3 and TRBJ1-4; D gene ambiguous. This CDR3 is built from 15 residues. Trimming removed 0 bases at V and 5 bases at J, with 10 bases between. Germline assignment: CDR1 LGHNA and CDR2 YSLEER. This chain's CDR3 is CASSQDSRENEKLFF. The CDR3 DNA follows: TGCGCCAGCAGCCAAGATTCTAGGGAGAATGAAAAACTGTTTTTT.

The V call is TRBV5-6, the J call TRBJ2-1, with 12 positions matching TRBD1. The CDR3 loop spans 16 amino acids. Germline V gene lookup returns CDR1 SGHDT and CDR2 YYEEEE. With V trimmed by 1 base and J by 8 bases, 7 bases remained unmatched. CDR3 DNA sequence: TGTGCCAGCAGCTTGCGTGGGACAGGGGGCTGGGATGAGCAGTTCTTC. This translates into CASSLRGTGGWDEQFF.

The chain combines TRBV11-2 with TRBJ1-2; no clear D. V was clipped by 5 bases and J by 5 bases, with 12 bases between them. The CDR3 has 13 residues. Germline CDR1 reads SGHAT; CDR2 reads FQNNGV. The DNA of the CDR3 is TGTGCCAGCAGCGTCACTCAGGTGTATGGCTACACCTTC. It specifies CASSVTQVYGYTF.

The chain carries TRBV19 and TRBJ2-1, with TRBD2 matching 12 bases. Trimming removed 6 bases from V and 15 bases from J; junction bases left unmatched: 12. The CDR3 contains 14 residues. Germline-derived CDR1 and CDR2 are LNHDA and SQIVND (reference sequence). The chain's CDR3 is CASRPRLAGDGLFF. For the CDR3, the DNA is TGTGCCAGTAGACCGAGACTAGCGGGAGACGGTCTGTTCTTC.

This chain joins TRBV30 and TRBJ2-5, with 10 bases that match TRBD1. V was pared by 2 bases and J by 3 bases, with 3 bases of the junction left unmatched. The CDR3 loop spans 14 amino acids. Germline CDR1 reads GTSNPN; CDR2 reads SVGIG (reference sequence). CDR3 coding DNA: TGTGCCTGGAGTCTGGGACAGGGGAAAGAGACCCAGTACTTC. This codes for CAWSLGQGKETQYF.

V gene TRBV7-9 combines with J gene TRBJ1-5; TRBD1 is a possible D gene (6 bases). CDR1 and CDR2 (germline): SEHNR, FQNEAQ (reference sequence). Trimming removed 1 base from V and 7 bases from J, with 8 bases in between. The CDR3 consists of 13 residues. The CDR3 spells CASSLGTAQPQHF. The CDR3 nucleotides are TGTGCCAGCAGCTTAGGGACAGCACAGCCCCAGCATTTT.

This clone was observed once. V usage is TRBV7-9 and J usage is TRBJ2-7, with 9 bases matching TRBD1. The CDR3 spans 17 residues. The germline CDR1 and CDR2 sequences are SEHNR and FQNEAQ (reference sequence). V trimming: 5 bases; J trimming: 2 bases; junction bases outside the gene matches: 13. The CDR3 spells CASSHNSGQGLPYEQYF. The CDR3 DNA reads TGTGCCAGCAGCCACAACTCCGGACAGGGGTTACCCTACGAGCAGTACTTC.

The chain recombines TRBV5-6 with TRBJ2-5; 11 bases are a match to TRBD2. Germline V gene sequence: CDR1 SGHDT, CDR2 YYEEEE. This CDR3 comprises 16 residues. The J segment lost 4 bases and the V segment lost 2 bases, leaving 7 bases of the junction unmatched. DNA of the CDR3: TGTGCCAGCAGCTTCGTTAGCGGGAGGGCCGGAGAGACCCAGTACTTC. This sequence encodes CASSFVSGRAGETQYF.

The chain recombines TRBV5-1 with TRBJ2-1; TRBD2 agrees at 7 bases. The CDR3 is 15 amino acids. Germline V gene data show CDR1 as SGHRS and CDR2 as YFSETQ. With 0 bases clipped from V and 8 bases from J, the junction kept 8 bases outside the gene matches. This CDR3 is CASSLEGGSGDEQFF. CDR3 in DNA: TGCGCCAGCAGCTTGGAGGGCGGGAGTGGCGATGAGCAGTTCTTC.

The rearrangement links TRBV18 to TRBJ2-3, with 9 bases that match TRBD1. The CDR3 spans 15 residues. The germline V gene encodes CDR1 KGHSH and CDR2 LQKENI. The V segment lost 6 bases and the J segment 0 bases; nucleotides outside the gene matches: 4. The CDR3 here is CASSGTGLSTDTQYF. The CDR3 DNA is TGTGCCAGCTCTGGGACAGGGTTAAGCACAGATACGCAGTATTTT.

CDR3 bases: TGTGCCAGCAGCTTAGTAGCGGGAGTAAGCTACGAGCAGTACTTC. It encodes CASSLVAGVSYEQYF. This sequence joins TRBV11-2 and TRBJ2-7; 9 bases are a match to TRBD2. V lost 1 base to trimming and J lost 3 bases; unmatched junction nucleotides: 4. CDR3 length: 15 residues. CDR1 and CDR2 from the germline V gene are SGHAT and FQNNGV.

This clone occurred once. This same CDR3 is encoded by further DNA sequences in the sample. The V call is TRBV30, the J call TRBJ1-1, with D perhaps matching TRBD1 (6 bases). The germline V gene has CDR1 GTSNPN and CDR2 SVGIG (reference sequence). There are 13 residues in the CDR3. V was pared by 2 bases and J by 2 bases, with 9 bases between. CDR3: CAWSRTANTEAFF. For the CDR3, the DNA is TGTGCCTGGAGTCGGACAGCTAACACTGAAGCTTTCTTT.

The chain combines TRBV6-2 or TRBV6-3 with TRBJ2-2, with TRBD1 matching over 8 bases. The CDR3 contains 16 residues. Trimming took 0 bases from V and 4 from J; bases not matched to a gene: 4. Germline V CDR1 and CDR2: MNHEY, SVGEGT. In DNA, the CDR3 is TGTGCCAGCAGTTACTCACGGACAGGGACCACCGGGGAGCTGTTTTTT. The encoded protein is CASSYSRTGTTGELFF.

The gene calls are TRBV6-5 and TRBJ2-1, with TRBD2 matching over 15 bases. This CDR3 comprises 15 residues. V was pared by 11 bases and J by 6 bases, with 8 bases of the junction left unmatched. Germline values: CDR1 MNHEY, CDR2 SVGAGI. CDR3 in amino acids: CAAKGLAGGGNEQFF. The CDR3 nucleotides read TGTGCCGCAAAGGGACTAGCGGGAGGTGGCAATGAGCAGTTCTTC.

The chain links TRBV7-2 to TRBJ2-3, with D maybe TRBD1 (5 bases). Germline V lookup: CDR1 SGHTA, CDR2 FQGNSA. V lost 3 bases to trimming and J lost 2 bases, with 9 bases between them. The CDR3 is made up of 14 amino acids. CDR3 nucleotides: TGTGCCAGCAGCTTGGGCAGGGCCACAGATACGCAGTATTTT. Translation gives CASSLGRATDTQYF. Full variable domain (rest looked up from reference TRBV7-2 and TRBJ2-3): GAGVSQSPSNKVTEKGKDVELRCDPISGHTALYWYRQSLGQGLEFLIYFQGNSAPDKSGLPSDRFSAERTGGSVSTLTIQRTQQEDSAVYLCASSLGRATDTQYFGPGTRLTVL.

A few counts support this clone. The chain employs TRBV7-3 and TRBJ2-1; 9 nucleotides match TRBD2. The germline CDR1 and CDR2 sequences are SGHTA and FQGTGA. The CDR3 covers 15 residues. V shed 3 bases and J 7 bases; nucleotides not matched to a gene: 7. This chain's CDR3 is CASSFLAGVSNEQFF. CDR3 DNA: TGTGCCAGCAGCTTCTTAGCGGGAGTTTCGAATGAGCAGTTCTTC. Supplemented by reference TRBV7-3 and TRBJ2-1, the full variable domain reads GAGVSQTPSNKVTEKGKYVELRCDPISGHTALYWYRQSLGQGPEFLIYFQGTGAADDSGLPNDRFFAVRPEGSVSTLKIQRTERGDSAVYLCASSFLAGVSNEQFFGPGTRLTVL.

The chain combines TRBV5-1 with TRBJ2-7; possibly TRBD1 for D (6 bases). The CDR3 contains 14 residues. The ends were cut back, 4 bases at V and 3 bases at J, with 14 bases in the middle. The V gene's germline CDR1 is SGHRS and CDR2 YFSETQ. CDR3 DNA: TGCGCCAGCAGCCTGGACAGAGCACTCTACGAGCAGTACTTC. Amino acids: CASSLDRALYEQYF.

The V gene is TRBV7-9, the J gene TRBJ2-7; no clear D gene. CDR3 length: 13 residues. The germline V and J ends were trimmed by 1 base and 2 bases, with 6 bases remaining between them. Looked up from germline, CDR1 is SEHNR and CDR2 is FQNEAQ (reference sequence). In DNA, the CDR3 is TGTGCCAGCAGCTTAGAAGCGCCCTACGAGCAGTACTTC. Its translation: CASSLEAPYEQYF.